The 28 T cell receptor beta chains given below trace back to one sample, sequenced in a study of CD8 T cells in Susac syndrome (dated 2019 in TCRdb). Preparation of the library involved the immunoSEQ multiplex PCR assay. RNA was extracted using the RNeasy kit, and about 0.5 to 1 ug of the RNA was reverse transcribed with random hexamers. Clones were called with MiXCR by TCRdb after fastp trimmed the public reads at Q25, and only in-frame beta chains were retained. Rows with a matching CDR3 protein are joined into one entry that keeps the most common DNA and genes. In all, the sample holds 150,000 to 200,000 distinct CDR3 sequences, and approximately 93% of those were seen once. Approximately 0.094% of the sample rests with the top ten. Sequencing input: CD4+ T cells from PBMCs. Every receptor here comes from a human donor with multiple sclerosis.

The CDR3: CASTSYGYIDTQYF. DNA of the CDR3: TGTGCCAGCACCTCGTATGGTTATATAGATACGCAGTATTTT. The chain carries TRBV7-2 and TRBJ2-3; D is unresolved. The CDR3 covers 14 residues. The germline V and J ends were trimmed by 7 bases and 5 bases, with 16 bases remaining between them. Germline CDR1 reads SGHTA; CDR2 reads FQGNSA.

V and J are TRBV7-8 and TRBJ2-7; 11 bases line up with TRBD2. The CDR3 totals 15 residues. Trimming cost V 3 bases and J 1 base; bases outside gene matches: 2. The germline CDR1 and CDR2 sequences are SGHVS and FQNEAQ. The CDR3 nucleotides are TGTGCCAGCAGCTTCCTAGCGGGAGGATCCTACGAGCAGTACTTC. It is translated as CASSFLAGGSYEQYF.

This clonotype was seen a single time. V is TRBV20-1 and J is TRBJ2-5, with D unresolved. The CDR3 consists of 13 residues. The V end lost 2 bases, the J end lost 3 bases, and 10 bases lay between the germline ends. The germline CDR1 and CDR2 sequences are DFQATT and SNEGSKA (reference sequence). The CDR3 is CSARSGVEETQYF. CDR3 nucleotide sequence: TGCAGTGCTAGATCGGGTGTAGAAGAGACCCAGTACTTC.

CDR3 nucleotides: TGTGCCAGCAGCTTAGTTCAGGGTGAGGGCCAGCCCCAGCATTTT. Translating it yields CASSLVQGEGQPQHF. V usage is TRBV7-2 and J usage is TRBJ1-5; tentative D call: TRBD1 (5 bases). Germline CDR1 reads SGHTA; CDR2 reads FQGNSA. CDR3 length: 15 amino acids. Trimming left V 1 base short and J 7 bases short, with 14 bases between.

The rearrangement links TRBV18 to TRBJ2-7; 10 bases fit TRBD2. Germline CDR1 is KGHSH and CDR2 is LQKENI. This CDR3 region has 15 residues. The junction had 3 bases not matched to a gene; V was cut back by 1 base and J by 3 bases. CDR3 sequence reads: CASSPLGTSDYEQYF. DNA for the CDR3: TGTGCCAGCTCACCACTCGGGACTAGCGACTACGAGCAGTACTTC.

The chain uses TRBV14 and TRBJ2-3; D is uncertain. The CDR3 runs 15 residues. From germline, CDR1 is SGHDN and CDR2 FVKESK. Trimming pared 2 bases from V and 4 bases from J, leaving 13 bases between. The CDR3 protein is CASSQTTWYADTQYF. The CDR3 DNA sequence: TGTGCCAGCAGCCAAACTACATGGTACGCAGATACGCAGTATTTT. Supplemented by reference TRBV14 and TRBJ2-3, the full variable domain reads EAGVTQFPSHSVIEKGQTVTLRCDPISGHDNLYWYRRVMGKEIKFLLHFVKESKQDESGMPNNRFLAERTGGTYSTLKVQPAELEDSGVYFCASSQTTWYADTQYFGPGTRLTVL.

This chain joins TRBV29-1 and TRBJ1-2; unclear D gene. Germline V gives CDR1 SQVTM, CDR2 ANQGSEA. This CDR3 spans 12 amino acids. The V end lost 5 bases, the J end lost 9 bases, and 16 bases lay between the germline ends. Written as DNA, the CDR3 is TGCAGCGTTCAGAAGGATAGTGGAAGCTACACCTTC. Its translation is CSVQKDSGSYTF.

This clonotype has more than one count but fewer than ten. The J gene is TRBJ1-1, the V gene TRBV20-1; no reliable D call. CDR3 size: 10 residues. V lost 6 bases and J lost 0, with 2 bases in between. In germline, CDR1 is DFQATT, CDR2 SNEGSKA (reference sequence). The CDR3 nucleotides read TGCAGTGCCTTGAACACTGAAGCTTTCTTT. It specifies CSALNTEAFF.

The V gene is TRBV18, the J gene TRBJ2-1; 8 bases are shared with TRBD1. CDR3 length equals 15 residues. CDR1 and CDR2 from the germline V gene are KGHSH and LQKENI. Germline trimming cut 3 bases from V and 3 bases from J; bases unmatched to any gene: 4. CDR3 sequence reads: CASSPGTGGYNEQFF. CDR3 sequence (DNA): TGTGCCAGCTCACCTGGGACAGGAGGCTACAATGAGCAGTTCTTC.

The rearrangement uses TRBV30 and TRBJ2-7; TRBD2 is a possible D gene (6 bases). Germline-derived CDR1 and CDR2 are GTSNPN and SVGIG (reference sequence). The V and J ends lost 0 bases and 3 bases respectively, with 15 bases between them. The CDR3 length is 15 residues. In DNA form, the CDR3 reads TGTGCCTGGAGTGTACGTGGGGGGAGAATCTACGAGCAGTACTTC. This gives the protein CAWSVRGGRIYEQYF. Together with reference TRBV30 and TRBJ2-7, the CDR3 gives the full variable domain: SQTIHQWPATLVQPVGSPLSLECTVEGTSNPNLYWYRQAAGRGLQLLFYSVGIGQISSEVPQNLSASRPQDRQFILSSKKLLLSDSGFYLCAWSVRGGRIYEQYFGPGTRLTVT.

The chain combines TRBV2 with TRBJ2-2; tentatively, D is TRBD2 (6 bases). V gave up 8 bases and J gave up 1 base, with 14 bases separating them. The CDR3 runs to 15 residues. The germline V gene has CDR1 SNHLY and CDR2 FYNNEI. The CDR3 is CASRGKGMNTGELFF. CDR3 coding DNA: TGTGCCAGCCGGGGGAAGGGGATGAACACCGGGGAGCTGTTTTTT.

The V call is TRBV29-1, the J call TRBJ1-1, with 8 positions matching TRBD1. Germline CDR1 is SQVTM and CDR2 is ANQGSEA. The length of the CDR3 is 15 residues. J lost 5 bases, V lost 1 base, and 9 bases had no gene match. As DNA, the CDR3 is TGCAGCGTTGAAGTCCTCGGACAGGGTTGGACTGAAGCTTTCTTT. Translation: CSVEVLGQGWTEAFF.

The genes are TRBV2 and TRBJ2-5, with D possibly being TRBD1 (5 bases). The V gene's germline CDR1 is SNHLY and CDR2 FYNNEI. Trimming took off 7 bases at V and 5 bases at J, with 14 bases between the two ends. The CDR3 is 13 residues long. The CDR3 DNA reads TGTGCCAGCATCTTAGAAGGGGCGGAGACCCAGTACTTC. The encoded protein is CASILEGAETQYF. Variable domain in full (rest from reference TRBV2 and TRBJ2-5): EPEVTQTPSHQVTQMGQEVILRCVPISNHLYFYWYRQILGQKVEFLVSFYNNEISEKSEIFDDQFSVERPDGSNFTLKIRSTKLEDSAMYFCASILEGAETQYFGPGTRLLVL.

V is TRBV15 and J is TRBJ1-4; a weak D match, TRBD1 (5 bases). V was cut by 6 bases and J by 8 bases, with 16 bases left in between. Germline V gene data show CDR1 as LNHNV and CDR2 as YYDKDF (reference sequence). The CDR3 contains 14 residues. CDR3 sequence: CATSKVGGGEKLFF. The CDR3 coding sequence is TGTGCCACCAGTAAGGTGGGGGGTGGGGAAAAACTGTTTTTT.

The gene calls are TRBV29-1 and TRBJ2-3; no clear D. The CDR3 is 12 residues long. From germline, CDR1 is SQVTM and CDR2 ANQGSEA. Trimming shortened V by 5 bases and J by 7 bases, and 13 bases separated the two germline ends. DNA of the CDR3: TGCAGCGTTCCGCTCCCGGGCTATACGCAGTATTTT. It yields the protein CSVPLPGYTQYF.

This chain links TRBV28 with TRBJ2-7; unclear D gene. Germline V CDR1 and CDR2: MDHEN, SYDVKM. The CDR3 spans 13 residues. Trimming stripped 3 bases from V and 5 bases from J, with 11 bases between. The CDR3 nucleotides read TGTGCCAGCAGTTTGCCACAGACGGACGAGCAGTACTTC. Translated: CASSLPQTDEQYF.

This clonotype appeared a few times. This rearrangement joins TRBV4-3 to TRBJ2-5; no clear D. The V end lost 4 bases, the J end lost 0 bases, and 6 bases lay between the germline ends. Germline values: CDR1 LGHNA, CDR2 YSLEER. This CDR3 region has 13 residues. CDR3 nucleotide sequence: TGCGCCAGCAGCCTGACTCACCAAGAGACCCAGTACTTC. It encodes CASSLTHQETQYF.

The V gene is TRBV7-9, the J gene TRBJ1-1; 10 nucleotides match TRBD1. The CDR3 spans 18 residues. Germline V lookup: CDR1 SEHNR, CDR2 FQNEAQ (reference sequence). Trimming removed 3 bases from V and 1 base from J; junction bases left unmatched: 11. DNA for the CDR3: TGTGCCAGCAGCTTTGATCGATGGGGGACAGGGGAGAACACTGAAGCTTTCTTT. The encoded protein is CASSFDRWGTGENTEAFF.

V usage is TRBV5-1 and J usage is TRBJ2-5; 12 bases are shared with TRBD2. The CDR3 is 21 amino acids. Germline V lookup: CDR1 SGHRS, CDR2 YFSETQ. Germline trimming cut 5 bases from V and 5 bases from J; bases unmatched to any gene: 25. Written as DNA, the CDR3 is TGCGCCAGCAGTTTTTTTCCCGGACTAGCGGGATTGCCCTCCGAGTGGGAGACCCAGTACTTC. It specifies CASSFFPGLAGLPSEWETQYF.

The genes are TRBV10-3 and TRBJ2-2, with D possibly being TRBD1 or TRBD2 (5 bases each). Germline V gives CDR1 ENHRY, CDR2 SYGVKD. The germline V and J ends were trimmed by 7 bases and 9 bases, with 12 bases remaining between them. The CDR3 runs to 12 residues. DNA for the CDR3: TGTGCCATCAAATGGGACGGCAGGGAGCTGTTTTTT. Encoded protein: CAIKWDGRELFF.

Note on this clonotype: Compared with germline, one end of the junction differs, possibly owing to a read error. V usage is TRBV28 and J usage is TRBJ2-1; the D is unclear. Germline CDR1 and CDR2: MDHEN and SYDVKM. The CDR3 has 13 amino acids. This CDR3 reads CASSLLGMGLTVF. In nucleotides, the CDR3 is TGTGCCAGCAGTTTATTAGGCATGGGCTTGACGGTCTTC.

This clonotype was observed once. This chain connects TRBV9 to TRBJ2-1; 10 nucleotides line up with TRBD2. The CDR3 covers 16 residues. Germline V gene data show CDR1 as SGDLS and CDR2 as YYNGEE. Trimming removed 4 bases from V and 4 bases from J; junction bases left unmatched: 8. The CDR3 region is CASSFLAGGGYNEQFF. Written as DNA, the CDR3 is TGTGCCAGCAGCTTCTTAGCGGGAGGAGGGTACAATGAGCAGTTCTTC. Supplemented by reference TRBV9 and TRBJ2-1, the full variable domain reads DSGVTQTPKHLITATGQRVTLRCSPRSGDLSVYWYQQSLDQGLQFLIQYYNGEERAKGNILERFSAQQFPDLHSELNLSSLELGDSALYFCASSFLAGGGYNEQFFGPGTRLTVL.

The rearrangement uses TRBV28 and TRBJ1-3, with a possible D match to TRBD1 (5 bases). The V end was cut by 8 bases, the J end by 2 bases, with 13 bases between. This CDR3 is built from 14 residues. CDR1 MDHEN and CDR2 SYDVKM come from the germline V gene. CDR3 in DNA: TGTGCCAGCGAACCGTCAGGGACTGGAAACACCATATATTTT. Amino acids: CASEPSGTGNTIYF.

The chain joins TRBV6-2 or TRBV6-3 to TRBJ1-4; weak D call: TRBD1 (6 bases). CDR3 length: 16 residues. V lost 6 bases, J lost 7 bases, and 21 bases lay in between. Germline CDR1 is MNHEY and CDR2 is SVGEGT. CDR3 DNA sequence: TGTGCCAGCAGGCCGCACCACAGGGTTGACGGTGAAAAACTGTTTTTT. Its protein product is CASRPHHRVDGEKLFF.

The rearrangement uses TRBV5-1 and TRBJ2-3; the match to TRBD2 covers 9 bases. The trim removed 0 bases at V and 6 bases at J, leaving 5 bases unmatched. The germline V gene has CDR1 SGHRS and CDR2 YFSETQ. The CDR3 length is 15 residues. CDR3 loop: CASSLVAGGRDTQYF. The CDR3 DNA follows: TGCGCCAGCAGCTTGGTCGCGGGAGGGCGGGATACGCAGTATTTT.

The chain has TRBV6-5 and TRBJ1-3, with a possible D match to TRBD1 (5 bases). CDR1 is MNHEY, CDR2 SVGAGI, per germline. The CDR3 loop spans 16 amino acids. V was pared by 5 bases and J by 3 bases, with 17 bases between. CDR3 residues: CASSHNGQAVGNTIYF. Here the CDR3 DNA reads TGTGCCAGCAGTCACAACGGACAAGCAGTTGGAAACACCATATATTTT.

This rearrangement joins TRBV15 to TRBJ2-7; D perhaps matches TRBD1 (6 bases). V was shortened by 0 bases and J by 3 bases, with 9 bases between the two germline ends. The CDR3 has 14 residues. Germline loops: CDR1 LNHNV, CDR2 YYDKDF (reference sequence). The CDR3 bases are TGTGCCACCAGCAGAGAAAAAGGGGGCTACGAGCAGTACTTC. This encodes CATSREKGGYEQYF.

The V call is TRBV15, the J call TRBJ2-5; 7 bases align to TRBD1. This CDR3 is 13 amino acids long. V gave up 4 bases and J gave up 4 bases; unmatched junction bases: 3. From germline, CDR1 is LNHNV and CDR2 YYDKDF (reference sequence). CDR3: CATSTRQGETQYF. CDR3 DNA: TGTGCCACCAGCACCAGACAGGGAGAGACCCAGTACTTC. Using reference TRBV15 and TRBJ2-5 for the parts outside the CDR3, the full variable domain is DAMVIQNPRYQVTQFGKPVTLSCSQTLNHNVMYWYQQKSSQAPKLLFHYYDKDFNNEADTPDNFQSRRPNTSFCFLDIRSPGLGDTAMYLCATSTRQGETQYFGPGTRLLVL.